This TCR beta chain was captured in a study of Ad26.COV2.S vaccination and SARS-CoV-2 variants listed by TCRdb under 2021. For the study in its entirety: Donors in the vaccine arm were drawn from COV1001, a phase I-IIa trial of Ad26.COV2.S in healthy adults that was multicentre, randomized, double-blind and placebo-controlled. Ad26.COV2.S was administered intramuscularly at a dose of 5x10^10 or 1x10^11 viral particles, either as one shot or as two shots given 56 days apart. TCRbeta repertoire sequencing was used to assess the specificity and breadth of SARS-CoV-2-reactive T cell receptors after Ad26.COV2.S vaccination. The TCR-sequenced set comprised about 32 samples: approximately 19 Ad26.COV2.S vaccine recipients, 5 placebo recipients and 8 SARS-CoV-2 convalescent individuals. Participants in the trial were split at random into five groups of five each, receiving low-dose or high-dose Ad26.COV2.S once or twice, or else placebo on both occasions. Investigators did not know the trial group allocation while performing experiments and assessing outcomes. The study at large found these results: Spike-specific TCR breadth was higher in Ad26.COV2.S recipients than in placebo recipients (P = 0.0014). The study was not powered to compare responses between vaccine doses or regimens. Vaccine and placebo recipients had comparable non-spike TCR breadth, which fits with the vaccine containing only spike. After vaccination, spike-specific CD8+ and CD4+ T cell responses were reported to show substantial breadth. According to the authors, total T cell responses may have been underestimated by the TCR breadth and depth analyses.

The immunoSEQ Assay was used to sequence TCRbeta CDR3 regions. After extraction, genomic DNA underwent amplification by bias-controlled multiplex PCR, followed by high-throughput sequencing. For the original study's pipeline: Collapsing and filtering of sequences were performed to quantify the absolute abundance of each unique TCRbeta CDR3 region. T cell fraction was estimated by normalization of TCRbeta template counts to usable DNA, with usable DNA being measured through amplification of reference genes present in all nucleated cells. Repertoire TCRs were annotated as SARS-CoV-2-specific by exact matching of V gene, CDR3 amino acid sequence and J gene to a known reactive TCR set. The reference SARS-CoV-2 TCR set was obtained from MIRA and was filtered for enrichment in COVID-19-positive ImmuneCODE repertoires, whereby public or cross-reactive TCRs were removed. Using the MIRA antigens, annotated TCRs were further analysed by specific ORF or by position within an ORF. Breadth was defined as the number of annotated unique rearrangements divided by the total number of unique productive rearrangements, and depth was defined as the summed frequency of the annotated unique rearrangements. Group comparisons of TCR breadth used two-sided Wilcoxon rank-sum tests. In its TCRdb copy, this immuneACCESS table keeps in-frame sequences only and misses some clones. Where compared with another copy, unresolved V genes explain less than half of these, and the others have no known cause. That table is the source of V, J and clone size, and D and trimming were worked out from the DNA. The sample data list hundreds of thousands of clones, and about nine tenths of these were observed just once. The ten largest clones capture more than 10% of the sample.

Per the publication, the treatment or condition label means: about 20 received Ad26.COV2.S at low or high dose, single or two shots; a few received placebo; per-sample allocation not given. For vaccine and placebo recipients, the sequenced repertoires came from samples collected on day 63 after the first injection. Between 29 July and 7 August 2020, Cohort 1b enrolled about two dozen adults aged 18-55 years at one site in Boston, USA. As a vaccine, Ad26.COV2.S was a replication-incompetent adenovirus type 26 vector that expressed a prefusion-stabilized SARS-CoV-2 spike protein derived from the original Wuhan strain. Regarding this clone: Its antigen specificity is not known. The record has no base qualities; no much larger clone is one base away.

From the cysteine through the phenylalanine, the CDR3 covers 13 amino acids. Of all the DNA, just the CDR3 is kept, 39 bases in frame from base 1. V is pared back by 4 bases and J by 3 bases, with 8 bases lying between the germline termini. CDR1 and CDR2 are drawn from the germline V gene: SGHDT, YYEEEE. Sequencing was performed on peripheral blood, taken in a trial of Ad26.COV2.S vaccine versus placebo. The TCR was taken from a person between 18 and 65 years old who received the Ad26.COV2.S COVID-19 vaccine or a placebo. This chain joins TRBV5-6 to TRBJ1-5; the D gene remains uncertain. The nucleotide sequence reads as follows: TGTGCCAGCAGCGCCTCAAACAATCAGCCCCAGCATTTT. Translation gives CASSASNNQPQHF.